The 32 T cell receptor beta chains in this list originate from one sample, sequenced in a study of blood T cell repertoires in COVID-19. TCRdb's copy holds only in-frame clones and misses some; the assay was immunoSEQ multiplex PCR. The data hold about 120,000 clones, with approximately 70% observed a single time. Material for sequencing was peripheral blood. All receptors come from a woman between 55 and 75 years old with acute or convalescent COVID-19.

The sample holds a few counts of this clone. This chain uses TRBV5-8 with TRBJ2-7; 8 nucleotides match TRBD1. The germline V gene has CDR1 SGHTS and CDR2 YDEGEE. V lost 4 bases to trimming and J lost 4 bases; unmatched junction nucleotides: 7. This CDR3 has 14 amino acids. The CDR3: CASSLTGVLYEQYF. CDR3 DNA: TGTGCCAGCAGCCTGACAGGGGTTTTATACGAGCAGTACTTC.

The chain links TRBV30 to TRBJ2-7; no clear D. The V and J ends lost 0 bases and 8 bases respectively, with 8 bases between them. Germline V gene sequence: CDR1 GTSNPN, CDR2 SVGIG (reference sequence). This CDR3 has 11 residues. CDR3 amino acids: CAWSVEQKQYF. The DNA of the CDR3 is TGTGCCTGGAGTGTAGAACAGAAGCAGTACTTC.

This clone was found many times. The chain joins TRBV4-1 to TRBJ1-5; 11 bases agree with TRBD1. The CDR3 length is 16 residues. Germline CDR1 MGHRA, CDR2 YSYEKL. Germline trimming cut 4 bases from V and 4 bases from J; bases unmatched to any gene: 6. The CDR3 protein is CASSLQGTGGNQPQHF. The CDR3 bases are TGCGCCAGCAGCCTCCAAGGGACAGGGGGTAATCAGCCCCAGCATTTT.

This clone was found a few times. This chain uses TRBV3-1 (or the pseudogene TRBV3-2) with TRBJ2-2, with D possibly matching TRBD1 (5 bases). CDR3 length equals 14 residues. V dropped 6 bases and J dropped 2 bases, with 10 bases sitting between them. Per the germline V gene, CDR1 is LGHDT and CDR2 is YNNKEL (reference sequence). The CDR3 protein is CASSPQGNTGELFF. DNA of the CDR3: TGTGCCAGCAGTCCCCAGGGAAACACCGGGGAGCTGTTTTTT.

V and J are TRBV12-5 and TRBJ2-1, with 9 bases that match TRBD1. The V gene's germline CDR1 is LGHNT and CDR2 FRNRAP. J lost 9 bases, V lost 7 bases, and 16 bases had no gene match. This CDR3 comprises 16 residues. CDR3 amino acids: CASAQGQGKFGAEQFF. Written as DNA, the CDR3 is TGTGCTAGTGCCCAGGGACAGGGTAAGTTTGGAGCTGAGCAGTTCTTC.

This clone turned up a few times. The chain employs TRBV6-5 and TRBJ1-2; TRBD1 matches at 7 bases. The CDR3 spans 14 residues. Germline values: CDR1 MNHEY, CDR2 SVGAGI. Germline trimming cut 6 bases from V and 5 bases from J; bases unmatched to any gene: 9. In nucleotides, the CDR3 is TGTGCCAGCAGCAAAGACAGGGCACCATATGGCTACACCTTC. Translated: CASSKDRAPYGYTF.

V gene TRBV3-1 (or the pseudogene TRBV3-2) combines with J gene TRBJ1-5; D might be TRBD1 (5 bases). Trimming took 4 bases from V and 8 from J, leaving 15 bases between them. CDR3 length equals 14 residues. Germline CDR1 reads LGHDT; CDR2 reads YNNKEL (reference sequence). The CDR3: CASSPTRGVKPQHF. Here the CDR3 DNA reads TGTGCCAGCAGCCCGACACGGGGGGTTAAGCCCCAGCATTTT.

This chain links TRBV30 with TRBJ1-1; a possible D gene is TRBD1 (5 bases). The germline V gene encodes CDR1 GTSNPN and CDR2 SVGIG (reference sequence). This CDR3 has 13 residues. The germline V and J ends were trimmed by 2 bases and 4 bases, with 11 bases remaining between them. The CDR3 region is CAWSFGGRTEAFF. CDR3 DNA sequence: TGTGCCTGGAGTTTCGGGGGACGCACTGAAGCTTTCTTT.

This sequence joins TRBV5-1 and TRBJ2-2; maybe TRBD1 (7 bases). Germline CDR1 reads SGHRS; CDR2 reads YFSETQ. The germline V and J ends were trimmed by 4 bases and 0 bases, with 10 bases remaining between them. The CDR3 is made up of 15 amino acids. The CDR3 sequence is CASSPRGANTGELFF. The CDR3 bases are TGCGCCAGCAGCCCCAGGGGGGCGAACACCGGGGAGCTGTTTTTT. Full variable domain (remainder filled in from reference TRBV5-1 and TRBJ2-2): KAGVTQTPRYLIKTRGQQVTLSCSPISGHRSVSWYQQTPGQGLQFLFEYFSETQRNKGNFPGRFSGRQFSNSRSEMNVSTLELGDSALYLCASSPRGANTGELFFGEGSRLTVL.

The chain combines TRBV30 with TRBJ1-2; 8 bases are shared with TRBD1. The trim removed 1 base at V and 2 bases at J, leaving 9 bases unmatched. Germline CDR1 reads GTSNPN; CDR2 reads SVGIG (reference sequence). The CDR3 is made up of 16 amino acids. The CDR3 DNA is TGTGCCTGGAGTGGCCCACGACAGGGGTCAAACTATGGCTACACCTTC. Protein: CAWSGPRQGSNYGYTF.

This chain uses TRBV4-1 with TRBJ1-5, with D tentatively TRBD1 (5 bases). Trimming took off 4 bases at V and 11 bases at J, with 18 bases between the two ends. This CDR3 region has 14 residues. Germline V gene data show CDR1 as MGHRA and CDR2 as YSYEKL. The CDR3 DNA reads as TGCGCCAGCAGCCGTGAGATCGGGGGAGGTACCCAGCATTTT. Its translation is CASSREIGGGTQHF.

This sequence joins TRBV3-1 (or the pseudogene TRBV3-2) and TRBJ1-6, with D perhaps matching TRBD1 (6 bases). This CDR3 has 17 amino acids. Deletions cut 4 bases from V and 7 bases from J, with 20 bases between. Germline CDR1 reads LGHDT; CDR2 reads YNNKEL (reference sequence). CDR3 sequence (DNA): TGTGCCAGCAGCCGGTCCTCGGACAGTCGCTGGAATTCACCCCTCCACTTT. As protein: CASSRSSDSRWNSPLHF.

The chain is built from TRBV6-6 and TRBJ1-2; 7 bases map to TRBD1. Germline values: CDR1 MNHNY, CDR2 SVGAGI (reference sequence). J lost 0 bases, V lost 6 bases, and 7 bases had no gene match. The CDR3 runs 15 residues. The CDR3 DNA reads as TGTGCCAGCAGAGACAGGGACAGCGCTAACTATGGCTACACCTTC. It translates to CASRDRDSANYGYTF.

The V call is TRBV27, the J call TRBJ2-7; 10 bases agree with TRBD1. The ends lost 5 bases at V and 3 bases at J; junction bases unmatched: 7. The CDR3 extends over 15 amino acids. In germline, CDR1 is MNHEY, CDR2 SMNVEV (reference sequence). CDR3 protein: CASSPTGGLYYEQYF. CDR3 sequence (DNA): TGTGCCAGCAGTCCGACAGGGGGCCTCTACTACGAGCAGTACTTC.

The chain is built from TRBV7-3 and TRBJ2-3, with 9 bases identical to TRBD1. CDR3 length: 18 residues. The V segment lost 0 bases and the J segment 2 bases; nucleotides outside the gene matches: 9. Germline assignment: CDR1 SGHTA and CDR2 FQGTGA. The CDR3, as DNA: TGTGCCAGCAGCTTAACCGGGACAGGGAGGGGGCACACAGATACGCAGTATTTT. It yields the protein CASSLTGTGRGHTDTQYF. Complete variable domain (other parts from reference TRBV7-3 and TRBJ2-3): GAGVSQTPSNKVTEKGKYVELRCDPISGHTALYWYRQSLGQGPEFLIYFQGTGAADDSGLPNDRFFAVRPEGSVSTLKIQRTERGDSAVYLCASSLTGTGRGHTDTQYFGPGTRLTVL.

The V and J genes are TRBV30 and TRBJ1-2; no reliable D call. The germline V gene has CDR1 GTSNPN and CDR2 SVGIG (reference sequence). The CDR3 covers 13 residues. The V gene lost 2 bases and the J gene lost 8 bases, with 15 bases spanning the gap. The DNA for the CDR3 is TGTGCCTGGAGTTCCGGGATAGGGAACGGCTACACCTTC. Translating it yields CAWSSGIGNGYTF.

The genes are TRBV2 and TRBJ2-7; maybe TRBD1 (5 bases). The CDR3 is 14 residues long. Trimming shortened V by 2 bases and J by 8 bases, and 16 bases separated the two germline ends. Per the germline V gene, CDR1 is SNHLY and CDR2 is FYNNEI. This CDR3 is CASSEQGRLPKQYF. The DNA of the CDR3 is TGTGCCAGCAGTGAACAGGGCAGGCTGCCGAAGCAGTACTTC.

This clone was counted between two and nine times. The chain's CDR3 is CASSLQSGNTIYF. CDR3 coding DNA: TGTGCCAGCAGCTTACAATCTGGAAACACCATATATTTT. This rearrangement joins TRBV5-8 to TRBJ1-3; D gene unclear. With 2 bases removed from V and 1 base from J, the gap between germline ends came to 4 bases. CDR3 size: 13 residues. Germline V CDR1 and CDR2: SGHTS, YDEGEE.

The rearrangement links TRBV6-5 to TRBJ2-7, with 10 nucleotides matching TRBD1. This CDR3 is built from 15 residues. V trimming: 10 bases; J trimming: 2 bases; junction bases outside the gene matches: 11. The V gene's germline CDR1 is MNHEY and CDR2 SVGAGI. The CDR3 nucleotides are TGTGCCACCCGCGGCGGGGACAGGGGTACCTACGAGCAGTACTTC. Protein: CATRGGDRGTYEQYF.

CDR3 sequence (DNA): TGCGCCAGCAGCTTGGCCGAGGGAAACACTGAAGCTTTCTTT. Translated: CASSLAEGNTEAFF. The J gene is TRBJ1-1, the V gene TRBV5-1; D unresolved. With 0 bases removed from V and 2 bases from J, the gap between germline ends came to 8 bases. This CDR3 has 14 residues. The germline gives CDR1 SGHRS, CDR2 YFSETQ.

This clone has more than one count but fewer than ten. V usage is TRBV18 and J usage is TRBJ1-2, with 8 bases identical to TRBD1. Losses at the gene ends were 8 bases for V and 4 bases for J; bases not matched to a gene: 12. The length of the CDR3 is 15 residues. From germline, CDR1 is KGHSH and CDR2 LQKENI. The CDR3 spells CASTSGQGILYGYTF. CDR3 in DNA: TGTGCCAGCACCTCCGGACAGGGAATTCTCTATGGCTACACCTTC.

This clone was counted between two and nine times. The rearrangement uses TRBV19 and TRBJ2-7; D gene uncertain. Germline V gene sequence: CDR1 LNHDA, CDR2 SQIVND (reference sequence). V was clipped by 5 bases and J by 5 bases, with 10 bases between them. The CDR3 loop spans 12 amino acids. CDR3 sequence (DNA): TGTGCCAGTAGTGACGTCCGGGACGAGCAGTACTTC. Its translation is CASSDVRDEQYF.

The DNA of the CDR3 is TGTGCCAGCAGCGGAACAGGGGAAGCTTTCTTT. Translating it yields CASSGTGEAFF. The rearrangement links TRBV5-6 to TRBJ1-1, with D perhaps TRBD1 (6 bases). V was cut by 4 bases and J by 8 bases, with 9 bases left in between. CDR3 length: 11 amino acids. Germline CDR1 SGHDT, CDR2 YYEEEE.

The V gene is TRBV5-8, the J gene TRBJ2-7; weak D call: TRBD1 (5 bases). The CDR3 runs to 16 residues. Between the trimmed V and J ends, which lost 2 bases and 5 bases, there was a span of 20 bases. The germline V gene encodes CDR1 SGHTS and CDR2 YDEGEE. Here the CDR3 DNA reads TGTGCCAGCAGCTTTGTGTTGGGGCCCGTGCCCCACGAGCAGTACTTC. Protein: CASSFVLGPVPHEQYF.

The chain has TRBV3-1 (or the pseudogene TRBV3-2) and TRBJ2-2; 10 bases fit TRBD1. Losses at the gene ends were 4 bases for V and 1 base for J; bases not matched to a gene: 3. This CDR3 region has 16 residues. CDR1 LGHDT and CDR2 YNNKEL come from the germline V gene (reference sequence). The CDR3 sequence: CASSRDRGQNTGELFF. CDR3 sequence (DNA): TGTGCCAGCAGCCGCGACAGGGGGCAGAACACCGGGGAGCTGTTTTTT.

This CDR3 is CASSSEGYEQYF. CDR3 nucleotides: TGTGCCAGCAGTTCGGAGGGGTACGAGCAGTACTTC. The chain combines TRBV3-1 (or the pseudogene TRBV3-2) with TRBJ2-7, with a possible D match to TRBD2 (6 bases). The ends were cut back, 6 bases at V and 4 bases at J, with 10 bases in the middle. CDR1 and CDR2 from the germline V gene are LGHDT and YNNKEL (reference sequence). CDR3 size: 12 residues.

The CDR3: CAISDYSNQPQHF. The CDR3 region has the DNA TGTGCCATCAGTGATTATAGCAATCAGCCCCAGCATTTT. The chain joins TRBV10-3 to TRBJ1-5; D ambiguous. The germline V gene encodes CDR1 ENHRY and CDR2 SYGVKD. V was cut by 3 bases and J by 0 bases, with 3 bases left in between. The CDR3 runs to 13 residues.

The chain uses TRBV19 and TRBJ1-5; TRBD1 matches at 7 bases. The CDR3 runs 16 residues. Looked up from germline, CDR1 is LNHDA and CDR2 is SQIVND (reference sequence). V lost 6 bases and J lost 4; bases outside the gene matches: 12. The chain's CDR3 is CASRPGTVPKNQPQHF. The CDR3 bases are TGTGCCAGTAGACCCGGGACAGTCCCAAAGAATCAGCCCCAGCATTTT. The whole variable domain, remainder taken from reference TRBV19 and TRBJ1-5, is DGGITQSPKYLFRKEGQNVTLSCEQNLNHDAMYWYRQDPGQGLRLIYYSQIVNDFQKGDIAEGYSVSREKKESFPLTVTSAQKNPTAFYLCASRPGTVPKNQPQHFGDGTRLSIL.

V usage is TRBV5-1 and J usage is TRBJ2-1; 8 bases are a match to TRBD2. Germline loops: CDR1 SGHRS, CDR2 YFSETQ. Germline trimming cut 0 bases from V and 2 bases from J; bases unmatched to any gene: 4. The CDR3 is made up of 16 amino acids. The CDR3 protein is CASSLGSGGPYNEQFF. CDR3 coding DNA: TGCGCCAGCAGCTTGGGGAGCGGGGGCCCCTACAATGAGCAGTTCTTC. Together with reference TRBV5-1 and TRBJ2-1, the CDR3 gives the full variable domain: KAGVTQTPRYLIKTRGQQVTLSCSPISGHRSVSWYQQTPGQGLQFLFEYFSETQRNKGNFPGRFSGRQFSNSRSEMNVSTLELGDSALYLCASSLGSGGPYNEQFFGPGTRLTVL.

The V and J genes are TRBV5-6 and TRBJ1-4; the match to TRBD1 covers 9 bases. CDR1 SGHDT and CDR2 YYEEEE come from the germline V gene. The CDR3 runs 15 residues. The trim removed 3 bases at V and 5 bases at J, leaving 5 bases unmatched. CDR3 bases: TGTGCCAGCAGCTCCACAGGGGGCAGCAATGAAAAACTGTTTTTT. Translating it yields CASSSTGGSNEKLFF.

Note on this clone: At one boundary the junction diverges from the germline segment, which might be a read error. The rearrangement joins TRBV7-3 to TRBJ2-5; 15 bases match TRBD2. Germline assignment: CDR1 SGHTA and CDR2 FQGTGA. This CDR3 comprises 18 residues. DNA for the CDR3: TGTGCCAGCAGCACCGGACTAGCGGGGGGGCTTGTCCAAGAGGCCCAGTACTTC. Protein product: CASSTGLAGGLVQEAQYF.

The V gene is TRBV29-1, the J gene TRBJ2-6, with 7 bases aligning to TRBD1. CDR1 SQVTM and CDR2 ANQGSEA come from the germline V gene. With 7 bases clipped from V and 0 bases from J, the junction kept 6 bases outside the gene matches. The CDR3 runs to 15 residues. CDR3 bases: TGCAGCGCAAGGGACAGCCCCTCTGGGGCCAACGTCCTGACTTTC. It translates to CSARDSPSGANVLTF.